Reported below is one TCR beta chain. As yet, its antigen is unknown. The sample comes from a study of T cell responses to AZD1222 COVID-19 vaccine. Whole-study findings and limits: The CD4 TCRs associated with vaccination extended across spike and predominated at 160-218 and 743-854. Females made up more of the donors, who were largely white British, and clonal diversity may have come out too low. Only six AZD1222 recipients tested seropositive at baseline.

V dropped 2 bases and J dropped 3 bases, with 11 bases sitting between them. CDR3 size: 15 residues. In germline, CDR1 is MDHEN, CDR2 SYDVKM. The repertoire was sequenced with immunoSEQ multiplex PCR; TCRdb's copy has only in-frame clones and lacks some. The table records roughly 200,000 clones, approximately 86% of them present only once. The V gene is TRBV28, the J gene TRBJ1-5, with unresolved D. Sample: peripheral blood, taken on day 0 of AZD1222 vaccination. The clonotype originates from an adult in good health. The CDR3 loop is CASSLGFRPNQPQHF. DNA for the CDR3: TGTGCCAGCAGTTTAGGGTTTAGGCCCAATCAGCCCCAGCATTTT.